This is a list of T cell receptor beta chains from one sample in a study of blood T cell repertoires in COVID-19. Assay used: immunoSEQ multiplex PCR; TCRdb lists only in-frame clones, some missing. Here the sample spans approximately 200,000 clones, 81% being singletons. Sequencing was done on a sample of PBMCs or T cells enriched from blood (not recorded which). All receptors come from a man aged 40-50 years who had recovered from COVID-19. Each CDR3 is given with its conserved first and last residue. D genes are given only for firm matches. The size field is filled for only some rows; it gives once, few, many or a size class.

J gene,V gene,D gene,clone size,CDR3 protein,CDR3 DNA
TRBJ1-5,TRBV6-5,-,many,CASSYWPGQPQHF,TGTGCCAGCAGTTACTGGCCGGGACAGCCCCAGCATTTT
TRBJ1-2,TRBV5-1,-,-,CASSLSQDGYTF,TGCGCCAGCAGCCTTTCCCAGGATGGCTACACCTTC
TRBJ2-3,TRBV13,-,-,CASTRSGTSTDTQYF,TGTGCCAGCACCCGTAGCGGTACTAGCACAGATACGCAGTATTTT
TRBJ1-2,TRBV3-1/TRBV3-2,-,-,CASSQAGRGLLNYGYTF,TGTGCCAGCAGCCAAGCCGGGAGAGGGCTCCTGAACTATGGCTACACCTTC
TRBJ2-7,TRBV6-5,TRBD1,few,CASSYGTGGYYEQYF,TGTGCCAGCAGTTACGGGACAGGGGGATACTACGAGCAGTACTTC
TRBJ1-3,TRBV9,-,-,CASSPGGSTIYF,TGTGCCAGCAGCCCGGGAGGCAGCACCATATATTTT
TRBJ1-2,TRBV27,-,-,CASRKDIGSHYGYTF,TGTGCCAGCAGAAAGGATATTGGGAGCCACTATGGCTACACCTTC
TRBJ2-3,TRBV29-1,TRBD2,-,CSVRFGNLWGAGGHTDTQYF,TGCAGCGTTCGGTTTGGGAACCTTTGGGGAGCGGGGGGACACACAGATACGCAGTATTTT
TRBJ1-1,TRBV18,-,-,CASSPIQGFNTEAFF,TGTGCCAGCTCACCCATACAGGGTTTCAACACTGAAGCTTTCTTT
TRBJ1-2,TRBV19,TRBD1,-,CASSISGTGVVSGYTF,TGTGCCAGTAGTATCTCAGGGACAGGGGTCGTGAGTGGCTACACCTTC
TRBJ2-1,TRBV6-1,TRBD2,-,CASSEAPGTSGRTSYNEQFF,TGTGCCAGCAGTGAAGCCCCCGGGACTAGCGGGAGGACCTCCTACAATGAGCAGTTCTTC
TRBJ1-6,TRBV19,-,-,CASSMNRGRPTFSPLHF,TGTGCCAGTAGTATGAATCGTGGCAGGCCCACCTTCTCACCCCTCCACTTT
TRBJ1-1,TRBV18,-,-,CASSQKDSVYTEAFF,TGTGCCAGCTCTCAAAAGGACAGCGTCTACACTGAAGCTTTCTTT
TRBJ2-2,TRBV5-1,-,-,CASSLPSAIAGELFF,TGCGCCAGCAGCTTGCCCAGCGCGATCGCCGGGGAGCTGTTTTTT
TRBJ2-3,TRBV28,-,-,CASSLQGLLVTDTQYF,TGTGCCAGCAGTCTACAGGGACTACTCGTTACAGATACGCAGTATTTT
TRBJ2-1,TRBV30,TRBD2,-,CAWSVTRASGGYNEQFF,TGTGCCTGGAGTGTAACAAGGGCTAGCGGGGGGTACAATGAGCAGTTCTTC
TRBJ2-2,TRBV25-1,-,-,CASSEWEETNTGELFF,TGTGCCAGCAGTGAATGGGAGGAGACGAACACCGGGGAGCTGTTTTTT
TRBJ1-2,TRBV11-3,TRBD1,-,CASSLYRRTGTNYGYTF,TGTGCCAGCAGCTTATATCGGAGGACAGGGACCAACTATGGCTACACCTTC
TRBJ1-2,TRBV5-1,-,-,CASRPDSYGYTF,TGCGCCAGCAGACCCGACTCCTATGGCTACACCTTC
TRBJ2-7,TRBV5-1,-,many,CASSRDIRSSYEQYF,TGCGCCAGCAGCCGGGACATAAGGAGCTCCTACGAGCAGTACTTC
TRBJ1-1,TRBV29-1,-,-,CSVGLNTEAFF,TGCAGCGTTGGGCTGAACACTGAAGCTTTCTTT